Each of the 19 T cell receptor beta chains below was sequenced from the same sample in a study of blood T cell repertoires in COVID-19. Using immunoSEQ multiplex PCR, the repertoire was profiled, and TCRdb retains in-frame clones only, with some absent. The sample includes 150,000 to 200,000 clones, roughly nine tenths of them seen just once. Sequencing used peripheral blood. The receptors originated from a man aged 18-30 years who had recovered from COVID-19.

The chain recombines TRBV9 with TRBJ2-5; D is ambiguous. This CDR3 is built from 15 residues. V dropped 4 bases and J dropped 1 base, with 14 bases sitting between them. The V gene's germline CDR1 is SGDLS and CDR2 YYNGEE. The CDR3 DNA reads as TGTGCCAGCAGCCCCTTGGGCTACTCCCAAGAGACCCAGTACTTC. This gives the protein CASSPLGYSQETQYF.

The V gene is TRBV19, the J gene TRBJ2-7, with 10 bases that match TRBD1. Germline V gene sequence: CDR1 LNHDA, CDR2 SQIVND (reference sequence). V gave up 10 bases and J gave up 2 bases; unmatched junction bases: 8. The CDR3 consists of 14 residues. The CDR3 loop reads CATTRQGATYEQYF. CDR3 in DNA: TGTGCCACCACCAGACAGGGGGCAACCTACGAGCAGTACTTC.

The chain recombines TRBV12-3 or TRBV12-4 with TRBJ2-7, with D possibly TRBD2 on 6 matching bases. CDR3 length: 12 amino acids. Between the trimmed V and J ends, which lost 10 bases and 6 bases, there was a span of 16 bases. CDR3 DNA sequence: TGTGCCACGGGGGAGACAGTCGGCGAGCAGTACTTC. This codes for CATGETVGEQYF.

The rearrangement uses TRBV9 and TRBJ1-1, with 9 nucleotides matching TRBD1. The germline CDR1 and CDR2 sequences are SGDLS and YYNGEE. V lost 2 bases and J lost 1; bases outside the gene matches: 9. This CDR3 has 17 residues. CDR3 in amino acids: CASSVTGQGTGNTEAFF. CDR3 bases: TGTGCCAGCAGCGTCACGGGACAGGGTACGGGGAACACTGAAGCTTTCTTT.

The rearrangement joins TRBV4-3 to TRBJ2-2; no reliable D call. This CDR3 has 16 residues. Trimming shortened V by 0 bases and J by 5 bases, and 13 bases separated the two germline ends. CDR1 and CDR2 (germline): LGHNA, YSLEER. CDR3 region: CASSQDHGGRTGELFF. The CDR3 bases are TGCGCCAGCAGCCAAGATCATGGCGGAAGGACCGGGGAGCTGTTTTTT.

V and J are TRBV5-5 and TRBJ1-5; TRBD1 matches 7 bases. This CDR3 region has 15 residues. J lost 2 bases, V lost 0 bases, and 2 bases had no gene match. Germline V gene lookup returns CDR1 SGHKS and CDR2 YYEKEE (reference sequence). CDR3 amino acids: CASSLEGAGNQPQHF. The CDR3 DNA reads as TGTGCCAGCAGCTTGGAGGGGGCCGGCAATCAGCCCCAGCATTTT.

The chain employs TRBV4-1 and TRBJ2-7; 7 positions agree with TRBD1. This CDR3 has 16 residues. CDR1 is MGHRA and CDR2 is YSYEKL in the germline V gene. V dropped 0 bases and J dropped 0; count of bases not matched to a gene: 5. CDR3 sequence: CASSQEGQARSYEQYF. In DNA form, the CDR3 reads TGCGCCAGCAGCCAAGAAGGACAGGCCCGCTCCTACGAGCAGTACTTC.

The CDR3 DNA sequence: TGCGCCAGCAGCTTGCCTCTGCGGGGGGCTGAAGCTTTCTTT. Translated: CASSLPLRGAEAFF. The genes are TRBV5-1 and TRBJ1-1, with a possible D match to TRBD1 (5 bases). Germline V lookup: CDR1 SGHRS, CDR2 YFSETQ. The CDR3 loop spans 14 amino acids. Trimming cost V 1 base and J 6 bases, with 13 bases left between them.

Only a few counts were recorded for this clone. This sample includes further DNA sequences coding for the same CDR3. The chain employs TRBV27 and TRBJ2-2; D gene uncertain. This CDR3 is 12 amino acids long. V lost 3 bases to trimming and J lost 5 bases, with 4 bases between them. Germline V gene lookup returns CDR1 MNHEY and CDR2 SMNVEV (reference sequence). This chain's CDR3 is CASSFGTGELFF. DNA of the CDR3: TGTGCCAGCAGTTTCGGGACCGGGGAGCTGTTTTTT.

This clone was seen only once. The gene calls are TRBV7-9 and TRBJ2-1, with TRBD2 matching 11 bases. The CDR3 runs to 16 residues. Trimming cost V 5 bases and J 8 bases; bases outside gene matches: 11. Looked up from germline, CDR1 is SEHNR and CDR2 is FQNEAQ (reference sequence). The CDR3 spells CASSPTLAGVGDEQFF. The CDR3 DNA reads TGTGCCAGCAGCCCCACACTAGCGGGAGTTGGCGATGAGCAGTTCTTC.

This clone was seen just once. This chain connects TRBV9 to TRBJ2-3; the D is unclear. The CDR3 sequence is 17 residues long. Trimming took 3 bases from V and 3 from J, leaving 20 bases between them. Germline values: CDR1 SGDLS, CDR2 YYNGEE. The CDR3 here is CASSASPRGPRTDTQYF. CDR3 coding DNA: TGTGCCAGCAGCGCCTCTCCTCGCGGCCCAAGGACAGATACGCAGTATTTT.

This clone appeared once. The CDR3 coding sequence is TGTGCCAGCAAGAGGGGGGGAGGGGAAGAGACCCAGTACTTC. This encodes CASKRGGGEETQYF. J is TRBJ2-5 and V is TRBV5-4, with a tentative D call TRBD2 (7 bases). Germline V CDR1 and CDR2: SGHNT, YYREEE (reference sequence). CDR3 length equals 14 residues. Trimming removed 6 bases from V and 3 bases from J, with 15 bases in between.

The chain couples TRBV5-1 to TRBJ2-1, with D perhaps TRBD2 (5 bases). Germline V gene lookup returns CDR1 SGHRS and CDR2 YFSETQ. Trimming removed 2 bases from V and 3 bases from J, with 12 bases in between. The CDR3 is made up of 15 amino acids. DNA of the CDR3: TGCGCCAGCAGCTTTGGCGGAGGTATCTACAATGAGCAGTTCTTC. It yields the protein CASSFGGGIYNEQFF.

The chain has TRBV12-5 and TRBJ2-7; TRBD1 matches at 11 bases. CDR1 LGHNT and CDR2 FRNRAP come from the germline V gene. CDR3 length: 15 residues. The J segment lost 6 bases and the V segment lost 1 base, leaving 5 bases of the junction unmatched. CDR3 protein: CASGLGDRGAGEQYF. Here the CDR3 DNA reads TGTGCTAGTGGTTTGGGGGACAGGGGGGCCGGCGAGCAGTACTTC.

CDR3 bases: TGTGCCAGCAGTAGGCTAGACCACAATGAGCAGTTCTTC. Translating it yields CASSRLDHNEQFF. The rearrangement joins TRBV27 to TRBJ2-1; D uncertain. Trimming took off 5 bases at V and 5 bases at J, with 10 bases between the two ends. This CDR3 is 13 amino acids long. From germline, CDR1 is MNHEY and CDR2 SMNVEV (reference sequence).

This sequence joins TRBV2 and TRBJ2-4; D is possibly TRBD1 (5 bases). The V end lost 6 bases, the J end lost 6 bases, and 9 bases lay between the germline ends. There are 12 residues in the CDR3. Germline assignment: CDR1 SNHLY and CDR2 FYNNEI. Here the CDR3 DNA reads TGTGCCAGCAGAATGGGGCCAAACATTCAGTACTTC. It specifies CASRMGPNIQYF.

The genes are TRBV7-3 and TRBJ1-2; 7 bases map to TRBD1. Germline V gives CDR1 SGHTA, CDR2 FQGTGA. The CDR3 is 15 residues long. With V trimmed by 5 bases and J by 4 bases, 10 bases remained unmatched. The DNA for the CDR3 is TGTGCCAGCAGCCCCGCATCGGGACAGTCCTATGGCTACACCTTC. Translated, it gives CASSPASGQSYGYTF.

The V and J genes are TRBV20-1 and TRBJ2-2; 9 positions match TRBD2. The CDR3 sequence is 18 residues long. V lost 3 bases, J lost 0 bases, and 11 bases stayed unmatched. From germline, CDR1 is DFQATT and CDR2 SNEGSKA (reference sequence). In DNA, the CDR3 is TGCAGTGCTAGTCGGACTAGCGCCGGTATACCGAACACCGGGGAGCTGTTTTTT. This translates into CSASRTSAGIPNTGELFF.

This chain links TRBV28 with TRBJ1-4; D is uncertain. Per germline, CDR1 MDHEN and CDR2 SYDVKM. The CDR3 is made up of 19 amino acids. V lost 8 bases and J lost 3, with 28 bases in between. CDR3 residues: CASSSWAYSPREANEKLFF. CDR3 coding DNA: TGTGCCAGCTCCTCCTGGGCTTACAGCCCCCGGGAGGCTAATGAAAAACTGTTTTTT.